The rows below give T cell receptor beta chains drawn from one sample of a study of molecular identifiers for immune sequencing clone quantification. TCRdb called the PCR reads again in MiXCR, with one record for every CDR3 protein. The sample shows around 480,000 distinct CDR3 sequences, 25% of them seen only once. Sequencing input: naive CD8+ T cells from blood, with Jurkat cell RNA spiked in. The source is a human donor in good health. Some libraries in this study had Jurkat cell RNA spiked in. The CDR3 runs from the conserved cysteine through the conserved F or W. The order of the fields is CDR3 length, D gene, V gene, J gene, clone size, CDR3 protein, CDR3 DNA. D genes are given only for firm matches. The size field is filled for only some rows; it gives once, few, many or a size class.

>15|.|TRBV9|TRBJ2-7|few
CASSPELGFTYEQYF
TGTGCCAGCAGCCCCGAGCTGGGGTTTACCTACGAGCAGTACTTC
>14|.|TRBV30|TRBJ1-4|many
CAWSKPEQNEKLFF
TGTGCCTGGAGTAAACCCGAGCAAAATGAAAAACTGTTTTTT
>16|.|TRBV5-1|TRBJ2-1|many
CASSESPWTAVVEQFF
TGCGCCAGCAGCGAATCCCCCTGGACAGCGGTAGTTGAGCAGTTCTTC
>14|TRBD1|TRBV7-9|TRBJ1-5|.
CARSRDSRSQPQHF
TGTGCCCGCAGCCGGGACAGCCGGAGTCAGCCCCAGCATTTT
>12|.|TRBV10-2|TRBJ2-7|.
CASMLVGYEQYF
TGCGCCAGCATGCTGGTCGGTTACGAGCAGTACTTC
>13|TRBD1|TRBV29-1|TRBJ2-3|many
CSYRGQGTDTQYF
TGCAGCTACAGGGGTCAGGGCACAGATACGCAGTATTTT
>15|TRBD1|TRBV4-1|TRBJ1-6|few
CASSQTTGGHSPLHF
TGCGCCAGCAGCCAGACAACAGGGGGCCATTCACCCCTCCACTTT
>14|TRBD2|TRBV24-1|TRBJ2-3|many
CATSDPGLADTQYF
TGTGCCACCAGTGATCCAGGACTAGCAGATACGCAGTATTTT
>14|.|TRBV29-1|TRBJ2-2|few
CSADHSTGPGELFF
TGCAGCGCTGACCATTCCACAGGACCCGGGGAGCTGTTTTTT
>17|TRBD2|TRBV20-1|TRBJ2-7|.
CSARDLGVAGGPAEQYF
TGCAGTGCTAGAGATTTGGGGGTAGCGGGAGGGCCCGCCGAGCAGTACTTC
>14|TRBD2|TRBV5-3|TRBJ2-7|.
CASSPREVPYEQYF
TGTGCCAGCAGCCCGCGGGAGGTACCCTACGAGCAGTACTTC
>17|TRBD2|TRBV4-3|TRBJ2-7|few
CASSQDRRASGTYEQYF
TGCGCCAGCAGCCAAGATAGGAGAGCTAGCGGGACCTACGAGCAGTACTTC
>13|TRBD1|TRBV6-2/TRBV6-3|TRBJ1-1|.
CAGSQQGAGEAFF
TGTGCCGGCAGTCAACAGGGGGCTGGTGAAGCTTTCTTT
>14|.|TRBV4-2|TRBJ1-2|many
CASSQGTSSGGYTF
TGTGCCAGCAGCCAAGGCACCAGCAGCGGTGGCTACACCTTC
>16|.|TRBV7-9|TRBJ1-1|.
CASSSGSRGAHTEAFF
TGTGCCAGCAGCTCCGGCAGTCGGGGGGCCCACACTGAAGCTTTCTTT
>19|TRBD2|TRBV3-1|TRBJ2-7|.
CASSQDIAGGPSSSNEQYF
TGTGCCAGCAGCCAAGATATAGCGGGAGGGCCATCATCCTCCAACGAGCAGTACTTC
>15|.|TRBV7-9|TRBJ1-4|few
CASSWGPGANEKLFF
TGTGCCAGCAGCTGGGGGCCGGGGGCTAATGAAAAACTGTTTTTT
>16|TRBD2|TRBV7-9|TRBJ2-7|many
CASSSTSGRNLYEQYF
TGTGCCAGCAGCTCAACTAGCGGGAGAAACCTCTACGAGCAGTACTTC
>15|TRBD2|TRBV7-2|TRBJ2-3|.
CASSLEGLAADTQYF
TGTGCCAGCAGCTTAGAGGGACTAGCGGCAGATACGCAGTATTTT
>14|TRBD1|TRBV9|TRBJ2-7|many
CASSVGTGPYEQYF
TGTGCCAGCAGTGTGGGGACAGGGCCGTACGAGCAGTACTTC
>14|.|TRBV6-2/TRBV6-3|TRBJ1-5|many
CASSSGIGNQPQHF
TGTGCCAGCAGTTCAGGGATTGGCAATCAGCCCCAGCATTTT
>15|.|TRBV7-2|TRBJ1-2|many
CASSLGPLGAEGYTF
TGTGCCAGCAGCTTAGGACCTTTAGGAGCTGAAGGCTACACCTTC
>15|TRBD2|TRBV7-2|TRBJ2-3|many
CASSLASGGTDTQYF
TGTGCCAGCAGCTTAGCTAGCGGGGGCACAGATACGCAGTATTTT
>15|TRBD1|TRBV7-9|TRBJ2-7|many
CASSFATGARSEQYF
TGTGCCAGCAGCTTCGCGACAGGGGCGCGGTCCGAGCAGTACTTC
>16|TRBD2|TRBV7-9|TRBJ2-3|.
CASSFGGSGSKDTQYF
TGTGCCAGCAGCTTCGGTGGTAGCGGGAGTAAAGATACGCAGTATTTT
>13|.|TRBV4-3|TRBJ2-1|.
CASSQVVYNEQFF
TGCGCCAGCAGCCAAGTTGTGTACAATGAGCAGTTCTTC
>18|TRBD2|TRBV5-1|TRBJ2-1|many
CASSLGTAGTSSYNEQFF
TGCGCCAGCAGCTTGGGGACCGCCGGGACTAGCTCCTACAATGAGCAGTTCTTC
>16|.|TRBV3-2|TRBJ2-7|.
CASSQDLGGFPYEQYF
TGTGCCAGCAGCCAAGATCTCGGAGGGTTCCCCTACGAGCAGTACTTC
>16|TRBD2|TRBV9|TRBJ2-2|.
CASSSSGTANTGELFF
TGTGCCAGCAGCTCCAGCGGGACCGCGAACACCGGGGAGCTGTTTTTT
>12|.|TRBV5-1|TRBJ1-1|few
CASRVGNTEAFF
TGCGCCAGCAGAGTCGGGAACACTGAAGCTTTCTTT
>13|.|TRBV7-9|TRBJ2-3|.
CASSMDPGHTQYF
TGTGCCAGCAGCATGGACCCAGGTCACACGCAGTATTTT
>12|.|TRBV29-1|TRBJ1-1|many
CSVDEGNTEAFF
TGCAGCGTTGACGAGGGAAACACTGAAGCTTTCTTT
>14|.|TRBV27|TRBJ1-1|.
CASSLGISTAEAFF
TGTGCCAGCAGTTTAGGGATATCGACGGCTGAAGCTTTCTTT
>16|.|TRBV6-5|TRBJ2-6|many
CASRPGLISGANVLTF
TGTGCCAGCAGACCCGGACTTATCTCTGGGGCCAACGTCCTGACTTTC
>12|.|TRBV20-1|TRBJ2-7|few
CSAGGETYEQYF
TGCAGTGCTGGGGGCGAAACCTACGAGCAGTACTTC
>15|TRBD2|TRBV6-4|TRBJ2-7|.
CASSDSAGGYNEQYF
TGTGCCAGCAGTGACTCGGCCGGGGGGTACAATGAGCAGTACTTC
>13|TRBD1|TRBV29-1|TRBJ1-1|few
CSVWGTGFTEAFF
TGCAGCGTTTGGGGGACAGGGTTCACTGAAGCTTTCTTT
>15|.|TRBV12-3/TRBV12-4|TRBJ2-7|.
CASSSSGQSSYGQYF
TGTGCCAGCAGTTCGTCCGGACAGAGCTCCTACGGGCAGTACTTC
>14|.|TRBV7-6|TRBJ2-7|few
CASSSTGPTYEQYF
TGTGCCAGCAGCTCTACGGGCCCCACCTACGAGCAGTACTTC
>18|TRBD2|TRBV5-6|TRBJ2-3|.
CASSLEKVTSGFADTQYF
TGTGCTAGCAGCTTAGAGAAGGTTACTAGCGGATTCGCAGATACGCAGTATTTT
>15|.|TRBV5-4|TRBJ2-6|many
CASSLGVSGANVLTF
TGTGCCAGCAGCTTGGGAGTTTCTGGGGCCAACGTCCTGACTTTC
>17|.|TRBV7-9|TRBJ2-6|.
CASSLGGLGSGANVLTF
TGTGCCAGCAGCTTAGGCGGCTTGGGATCTGGGGCCAACGTCCTGACTTTC
>16|TRBD2|TRBV7-9|TRBJ2-7|.
CASSLASGRALYEQYF
TGTGCCAGCAGCTTGGCTAGCGGGAGGGCCCTCTACGAGCAGTACTTC
>14|.|TRBV7-2|TRBJ1-1|many
CASSFNTKYTEAFF
TGTGCCAGCAGCTTTAACACTAAGTACACTGAAGCTTTCTTT
>14|.|TRBV19|TRBJ2-2|few
CASSILLNTGELFF
TGTGCCAGTAGTATCCTTTTGAACACCGGGGAGCTGTTTTTT
>14|.|TRBV5-6|TRBJ2-4|few
CASSLRGPKNIQYF
TGTGCCAGCAGCTTGCGGGGACCCAAAAACATTCAGTACTTC
>14|TRBD2|TRBV9|TRBJ2-3|few
CASSVVTSGDTQYF
TGTGCCAGCAGCGTAGTAACTAGCGGAGATACGCAGTATTTT
>14|.|TRBV9|TRBJ1-2|.
CASSPGRDGYGYTF
TGTGCCAGCAGCCCAGGGAGGGACGGCTATGGCTACACCTTC
>17|TRBD1|TRBV7-2|TRBJ1-2|.
CASSPHFRDRDGYGYTF
TGTGCCAGCAGCCCCCACTTCCGGGACAGGGATGGCTATGGCTACACCTTC
>13|.|TRBV20-1|TRBJ2-7|many
CSARGAGDYEQYF
TGCAGTGCTAGAGGAGCAGGGGACTACGAGCAGTACTTC
>14|TRBD2|TRBV3-1|TRBJ2-1|few
CASSQPGLVNEQFF
TGTGCCAGCAGCCAACCGGGACTAGTCAATGAGCAGTTCTTC
>16|TRBD1|TRBV7-3|TRBJ1-1|.
CASSLYPTGPETEAFF
TGTGCCAGCAGCTTATATCCGACAGGGCCGGAAACTGAAGCTTTCTTT
>16|.|TRBV2|TRBJ2-6|many
CASSDPRYSGANVLTF
TGTGCCAGCAGTGATCCCAGGTACTCTGGGGCCAACGTCCTGACTTTC
>13|.|TRBV19|TRBJ2-7|.
CARGRFVDYEQYF
TGTGCCAGGGGGCGGTTCGTTGACTACGAGCAGTACTTC
>16|.|TRBV24-1|TRBJ2-7|.
CATSAPEAGLTYEQYF
TGTGCCACCAGTGCCCCCGAGGCGGGGTTAACCTACGAGCAGTACTTC